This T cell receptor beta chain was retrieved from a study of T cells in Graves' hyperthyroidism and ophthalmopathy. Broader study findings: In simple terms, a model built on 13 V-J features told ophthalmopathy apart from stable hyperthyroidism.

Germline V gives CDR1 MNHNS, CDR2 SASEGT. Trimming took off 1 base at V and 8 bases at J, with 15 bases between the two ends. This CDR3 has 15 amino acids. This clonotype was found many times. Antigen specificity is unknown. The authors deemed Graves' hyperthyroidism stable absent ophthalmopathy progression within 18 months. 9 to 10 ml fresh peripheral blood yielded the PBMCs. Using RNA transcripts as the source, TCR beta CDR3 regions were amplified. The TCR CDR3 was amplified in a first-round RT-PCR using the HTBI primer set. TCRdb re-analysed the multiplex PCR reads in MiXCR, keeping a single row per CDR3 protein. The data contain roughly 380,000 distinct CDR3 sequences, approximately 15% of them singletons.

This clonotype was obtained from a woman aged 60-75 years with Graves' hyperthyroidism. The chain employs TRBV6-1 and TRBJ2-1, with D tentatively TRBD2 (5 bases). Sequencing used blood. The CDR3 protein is CASSEVYRGSDEQFF. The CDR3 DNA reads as TGTGCCAGCAGTGAAGTATACAGAGGGAGCGATGAGCAGTTCTTC.